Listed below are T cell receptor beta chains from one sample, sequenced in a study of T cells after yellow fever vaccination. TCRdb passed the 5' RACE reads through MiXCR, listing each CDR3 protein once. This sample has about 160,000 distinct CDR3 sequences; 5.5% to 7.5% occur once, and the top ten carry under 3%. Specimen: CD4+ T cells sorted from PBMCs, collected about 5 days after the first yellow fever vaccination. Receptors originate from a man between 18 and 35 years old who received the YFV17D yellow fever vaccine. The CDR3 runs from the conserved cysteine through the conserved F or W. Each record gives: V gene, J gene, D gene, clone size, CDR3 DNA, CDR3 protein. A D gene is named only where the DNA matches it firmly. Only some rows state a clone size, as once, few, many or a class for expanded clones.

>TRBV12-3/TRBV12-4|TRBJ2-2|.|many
TGTGCCAGCACCCAGGGTGCCGGGGAGCTGTTTTTT
CASTQGAGELFF
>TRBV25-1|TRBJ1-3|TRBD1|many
TGTGCCAGCAGTGCCTACCGGGGACAGGACTCTGGAAACACCATATATTTT
CASSAYRGQDSGNTIYF
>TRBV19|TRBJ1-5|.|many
TGTGCCAGTACCCCGGGACTCCGAGGGAATCAGCCCCAGCATTTT
CASTPGLRGNQPQHF
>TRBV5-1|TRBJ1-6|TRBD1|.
TGCGCCAGCAGCTTGCGAACAGGGGGTGATTCACCCCTCCACTTT
CASSLRTGGDSPLHF
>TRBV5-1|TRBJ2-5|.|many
TGCGCCAGCAGCTCTACAGGGTCCCAGTACCAAGAGACCCAGTACTTC
CASSSTGSQYQETQYF
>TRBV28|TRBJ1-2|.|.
TGTGCCAGCACCGAAGCCGGGGGCGGCTATGGCTACACCTTC
CASTEAGGGYGYTF
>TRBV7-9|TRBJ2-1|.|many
TGTGCCAGCACCCCGAGGTGGGGGGGCCTGTACAATGAGCAGTTCTTC
CASTPRWGGLYNEQFF
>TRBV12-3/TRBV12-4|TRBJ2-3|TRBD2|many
TGTGCCAGCAGTTCCGTTAGCGGGGGAAATACGCAGTATTTT
CASSSVSGGNTQYF
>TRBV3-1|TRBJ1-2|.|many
TGTGCCAGCAGCCAAGATCGGGGATTGGGTGGTGGCTACACCTTC
CASSQDRGLGGGYTF
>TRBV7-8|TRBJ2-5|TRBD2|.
TGTGCCAGCAGCTTCGGACTAGCGGGGGTGAGGGACTTC
CASSFGLAGVRDF
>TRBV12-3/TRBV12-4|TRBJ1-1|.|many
TGTGCCAGCACCAACGGACAAACTGAAGCTTTCTTT
CASTNGQTEAFF
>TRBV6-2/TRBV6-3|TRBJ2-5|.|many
TGTGCCAGCAGTTACGACTACCCTAGGACCCAGTACTTC
CASSYDYPRTQYF
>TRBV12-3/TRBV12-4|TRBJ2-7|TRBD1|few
TGTGCCAGCAGTAAGACGCAGGGGGCTGATGAGCAGTACTTC
CASSKTQGADEQYF
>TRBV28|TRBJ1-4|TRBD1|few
TGTGCCAGCAGTTTTGGGGACAGAACTAATGAAAAACTGTTTTTT
CASSFGDRTNEKLFF
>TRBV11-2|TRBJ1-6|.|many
TGTGCCAGCACCCTTTATGGGACAATTAATAATTCACCCCTCCACTTT
CASTLYGTINNSPLHF
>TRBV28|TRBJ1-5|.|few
TGTGCCAACAGCAGGGATAGCAATCAGCCCCAGCATTTT
CANSRDSNQPQHF
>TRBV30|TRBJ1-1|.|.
TGTGCCTGGAGTGGGGACATGAACACTGAAGCTTTCTTT
CAWSGDMNTEAFF
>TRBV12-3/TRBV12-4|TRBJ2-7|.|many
TGTGCCAGCAGTTTATTTTCAGACTCGGAGCAGTACTTC
CASSLFSDSEQYF
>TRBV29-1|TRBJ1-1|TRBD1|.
TGCAGCGTTGTCGACAGGGGGCAAGGAACTGAAGCTTTCTTT
CSVVDRGQGTEAFF
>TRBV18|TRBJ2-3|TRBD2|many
TGTGCCAGCTCACCAACGGGGGGGCCCGATACGCAGTATTTT
CASSPTGGPDTQYF
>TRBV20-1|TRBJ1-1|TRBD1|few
TGCAGTGCCAGGGACAGGCGGAACACTGAAGCTTTCTTT
CSARDRRNTEAFF
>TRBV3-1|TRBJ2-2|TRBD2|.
TGTGCCAGCAGCCAAGAAACGCTAGCGGGGCCCAGGACCGGGGAGCTGTTTTTT
CASSQETLAGPRTGELFF
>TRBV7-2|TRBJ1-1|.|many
TGTGCCAGCAGCTGGGGGAGGGAGTCTGAAGCTTTCTTT
CASSWGRESEAFF
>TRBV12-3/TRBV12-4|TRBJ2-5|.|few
TGTGCCAGCAAAAAAGACAGCCAAGAGACCCAGTACTTC
CASKKDSQETQYF
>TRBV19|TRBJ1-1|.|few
TGTGCCAGTACGAGAGCCTTGAACACTGAAGCTTTCTTT
CASTRALNTEAFF
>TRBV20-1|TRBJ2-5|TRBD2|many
TGCAGTGCTAGAGAGCCAGCGGGGGGGCTGGAGACCCAGTACTTC
CSAREPAGGLETQYF
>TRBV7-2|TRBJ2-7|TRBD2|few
TGTGCCAGCATCCGAAGCGGGGGCGGTTCCTACGAGCAGTACTTC
CASIRSGGGSYEQYF
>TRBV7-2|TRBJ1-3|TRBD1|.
TGTGCCAGCAGCACAGGGGTTTTCTCTGGAAACACCATATATTTT
CASSTGVFSGNTIYF
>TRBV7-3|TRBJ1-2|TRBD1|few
TGTGCCAGCCGAGCAGGGGGCGAGGGTGGCTACACCTTC
CASRAGGEGGYTF
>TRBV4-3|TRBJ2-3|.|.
TGCGCCAGCAGCCAAGTTGCCCTAAGGGGCCTCACAGATACGCAGTATTTT
CASSQVALRGLTDTQYF
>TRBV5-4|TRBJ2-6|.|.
TGTGCCAGCAGCTTGGGGGGGGCCCTCTCTGGGGCCAACGTCCTGACTTTC
CASSLGGALSGANVLTF
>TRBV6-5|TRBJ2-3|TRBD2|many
TGTGCCAGCAGTTACCAGGGACTAGCGGGGGTCGATACGCAGTATTTT
CASSYQGLAGVDTQYF
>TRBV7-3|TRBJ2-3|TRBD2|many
TGTGCCAGCAGCTTAACTAGCCTAGCGGGGTTCACAGATACGCAGTATTTT
CASSLTSLAGFTDTQYF
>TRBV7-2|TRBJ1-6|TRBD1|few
TGTGCCAGCAGCTTAGGCAGGGGGCTTTACAATTCACCCCTCCACTTT
CASSLGRGLYNSPLHF
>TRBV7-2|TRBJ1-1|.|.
TGTGCCAGCAGCTTTGACCCCGGGGACACTGAAGCTTTCTTT
CASSFDPGDTEAFF
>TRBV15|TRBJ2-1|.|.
TGTGCCACCAGCAGTCGGCAGGCACTCTGGTACAATGAGCAGTTCTTC
CATSSRQALWYNEQFF
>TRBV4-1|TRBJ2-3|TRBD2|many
TGCGCCAGCAGCCAAGTGGGCAGCGGGGGGGTCTCAGATACGCAGTATTTT
CASSQVGSGGVSDTQYF
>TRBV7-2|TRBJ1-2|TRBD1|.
TGTGCCAGCAGCTCCGGCGGACAGGGTCCCTATGGCTACACCTTC
CASSSGGQGPYGYTF
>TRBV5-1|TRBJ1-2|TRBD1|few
TGCGCCAGCAGATGGGACAGGGGGCGCAGCACCTTC
CASRWDRGRSTF
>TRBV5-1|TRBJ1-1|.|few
TGCGCCAGCGCAGACGTCGGGAACACTGAAGCTTTCTTT
CASADVGNTEAFF
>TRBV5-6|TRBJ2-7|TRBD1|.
TGTGCCAGCAGCTTGGGGAGACAGGGGTTCTACGAGCAGTACTTC
CASSLGRQGFYEQYF
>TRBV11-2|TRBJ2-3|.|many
TGTGCCAGCAGCTTCGGACCGGGGGATACGCAGTATTTT
CASSFGPGDTQYF
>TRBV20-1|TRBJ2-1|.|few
TGCAGTGCTAGAGGGGCGAGCTCCTACAATGAGCAGTTCTTC
CSARGASSYNEQFF
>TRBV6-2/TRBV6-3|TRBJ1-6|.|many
TGTGCCAGCAGTTACAAAGATTCACCCCTCCACTTT
CASSYKDSPLHF
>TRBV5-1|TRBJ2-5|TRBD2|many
TGCGCCAGCAGCGACGGGACTAGCGGGGCGACAGTGGAGACCCAGTACTTC
CASSDGTSGATVETQYF
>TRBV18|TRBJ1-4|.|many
TGTGCCAGCTCACCTAGCGGAGAAAAACTGTTTTTT
CASSPSGEKLFF
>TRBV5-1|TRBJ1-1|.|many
TGCGCCAGCAGCTTGGAGGGGGGTGGGTACACTGAAGCTTTCTTT
CASSLEGGGYTEAFF
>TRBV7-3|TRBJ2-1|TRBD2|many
TGTGCCAGCAGCTTAGGGACTACCTACAATGAGCAGTTCTTC
CASSLGTTYNEQFF
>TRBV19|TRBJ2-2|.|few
TGTGCCAGTAGTATAGCGGGCGCCGGGGAGCTGTTTTTT
CASSIAGAGELFF
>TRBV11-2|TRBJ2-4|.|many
TGTGCCAGCAGCCCCCCGTGGGAGTGGAGGGTTCCGTTTAGCAAAAACATTCAGTACTTC
CASSPPWEWRVPFSKNIQYF
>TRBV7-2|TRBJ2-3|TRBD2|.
TGTGCCAGCAGCTTACGGCCAGCGGGGGGCCTGGATACGCAGTATTTT
CASSLRPAGGLDTQYF
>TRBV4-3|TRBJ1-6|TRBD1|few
TGCGCCAGCAGCGAAAGGACAGGGAATTCACCCCTCCACTTT
CASSERTGNSPLHF